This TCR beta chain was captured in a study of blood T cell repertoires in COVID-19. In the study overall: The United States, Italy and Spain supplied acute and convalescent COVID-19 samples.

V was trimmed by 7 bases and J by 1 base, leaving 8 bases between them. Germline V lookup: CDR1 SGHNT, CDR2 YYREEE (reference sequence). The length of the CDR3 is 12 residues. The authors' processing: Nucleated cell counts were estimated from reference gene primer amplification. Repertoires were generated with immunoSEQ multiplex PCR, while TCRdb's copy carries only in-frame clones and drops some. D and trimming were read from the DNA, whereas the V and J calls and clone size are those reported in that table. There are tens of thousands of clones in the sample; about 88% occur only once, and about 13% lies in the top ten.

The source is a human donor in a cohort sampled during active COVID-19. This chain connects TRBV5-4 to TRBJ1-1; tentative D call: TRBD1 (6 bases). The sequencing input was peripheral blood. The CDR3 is CASLGQNTEAFF. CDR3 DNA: TGTGCCAGCTTGGGACAGAACACTGAAGCTTTCTTT.